The sequence of this T cell receptor beta chain was determined in a study of T cell responses to AZD1222 COVID-19 vaccine. Study-level results: Only five to seven AZD1222 recipients were seropositive at baseline.

On this clone itself: As yet, its antigen is unknown.

The ends lost 7 bases at V and 5 bases at J; junction bases unmatched: 11. Germline values: CDR1 MDHEN, CDR2 SYDVKM. CDR3 length: 15 amino acids. Libraries were prepared by immunoSEQ multiplex PCR; TCRdb keeps only in-frame clonotypes and omits some of them. The table has about 97,000 clones, more than 85% seen once; the top ten hold approximately 15%. Sample: peripheral blood, taken on day 0 of AZD1222 vaccination. This receptor was obtained from an adult in good health. The gene calls are TRBV28 and TRBJ1-2; TRBD1 matches 9 bases. CDR3 sequence: CASIQGASQFYGYTF. DNA of the CDR3: TGTGCCAGCATACAGGGGGCCAGTCAATTTTATGGCTACACCTTC.